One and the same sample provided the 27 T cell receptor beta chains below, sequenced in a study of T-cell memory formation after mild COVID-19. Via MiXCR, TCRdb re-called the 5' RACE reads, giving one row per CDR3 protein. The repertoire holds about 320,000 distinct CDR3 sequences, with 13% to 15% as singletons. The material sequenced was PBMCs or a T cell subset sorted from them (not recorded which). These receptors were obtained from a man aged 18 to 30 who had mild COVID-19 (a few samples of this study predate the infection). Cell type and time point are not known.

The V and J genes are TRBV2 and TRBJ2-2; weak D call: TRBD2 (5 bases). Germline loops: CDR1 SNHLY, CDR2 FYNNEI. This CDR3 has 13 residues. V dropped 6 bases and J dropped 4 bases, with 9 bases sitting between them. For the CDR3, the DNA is TGTGCCAGCAGGGGAGCGGCCACCGGGGAGCTGTTTTTT. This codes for CASRGAATGELFF.

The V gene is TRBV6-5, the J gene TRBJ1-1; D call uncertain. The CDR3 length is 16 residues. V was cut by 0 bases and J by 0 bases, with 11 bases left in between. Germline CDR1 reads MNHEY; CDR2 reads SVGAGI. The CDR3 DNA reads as TGTGCCAGCAGTTACTCGGCAGAAGCCATGAACACTGAAGCTTTCTTT. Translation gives CASSYSAEAMNTEAFF.

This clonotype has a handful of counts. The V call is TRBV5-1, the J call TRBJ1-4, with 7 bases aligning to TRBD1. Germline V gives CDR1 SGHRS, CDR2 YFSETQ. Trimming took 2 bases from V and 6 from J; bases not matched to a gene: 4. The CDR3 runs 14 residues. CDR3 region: CASSLGGADEKLFF. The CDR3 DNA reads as TGCGCCAGCAGCTTAGGGGGCGCGGATGAAAAACTGTTTTTT.

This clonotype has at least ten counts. In DNA, the CDR3 is TGCAGTGCTAGTGAGGGGGGGCGGTCCTACAATGAGCAGTTCTTC. Translation: CSASEGGRSYNEQFF. The rearrangement uses TRBV20-1 and TRBJ2-1, with D possibly being TRBD2 (7 bases). V was trimmed by 3 bases and J by 1 base, leaving 13 bases between them. Germline V gives CDR1 DFQATT, CDR2 SNEGSKA (reference sequence). CDR3 size: 15 residues.

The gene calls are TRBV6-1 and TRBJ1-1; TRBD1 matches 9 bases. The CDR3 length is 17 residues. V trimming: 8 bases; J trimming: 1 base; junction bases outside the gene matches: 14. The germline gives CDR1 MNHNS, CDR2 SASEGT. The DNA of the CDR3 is TGTGCCAGCCTGACACTCGCCTCGGGACAGGGGAACACTGAAGCTTTCTTT. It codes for CASLTLASGQGNTEAFF.

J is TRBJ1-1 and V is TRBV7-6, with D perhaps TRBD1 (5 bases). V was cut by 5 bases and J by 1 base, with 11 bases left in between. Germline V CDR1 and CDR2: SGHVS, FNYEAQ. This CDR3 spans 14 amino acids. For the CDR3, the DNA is TGTGCCAGCAGCGCTTTGACAGCGAACACTGAAGCTTTCTTT. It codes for CASSALTANTEAFF.

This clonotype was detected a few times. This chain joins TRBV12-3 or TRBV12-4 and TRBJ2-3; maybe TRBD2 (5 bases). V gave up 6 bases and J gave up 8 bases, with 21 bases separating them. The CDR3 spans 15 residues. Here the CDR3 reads CASSPTREIETTQYF. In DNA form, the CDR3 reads TGTGCCAGCAGCCCCACTAGGGAGATAGAGACTACGCAGTATTTT.

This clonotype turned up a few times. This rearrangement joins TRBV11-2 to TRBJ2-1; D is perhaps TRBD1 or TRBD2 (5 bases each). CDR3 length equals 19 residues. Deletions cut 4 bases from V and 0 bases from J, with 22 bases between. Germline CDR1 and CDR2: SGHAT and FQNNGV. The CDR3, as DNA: TGTGCCAGCAGCTCACGAGGCGCCGGGACCCCAGGCTCCTACAATGAGCAGTTCTTC. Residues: CASSSRGAGTPGSYNEQFF.

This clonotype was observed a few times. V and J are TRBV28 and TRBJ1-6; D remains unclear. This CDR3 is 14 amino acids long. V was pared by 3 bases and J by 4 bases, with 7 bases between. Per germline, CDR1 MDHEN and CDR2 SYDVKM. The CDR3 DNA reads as TGTGCCAGCAGTTTTCATCCTTATAATTCACCCCTCCACTTT. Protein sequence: CASSFHPYNSPLHF. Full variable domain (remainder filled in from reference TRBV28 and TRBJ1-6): DVKVTQSSRYLVKRTGEKVFLECVQDMDHENMFWYRQDPGLGLRLIYFSYDVKMKEKGDIPEGYSVSREKKERFSLILESASTNQTSMYLCASSFHPYNSPLHFGNGTRLTVT.

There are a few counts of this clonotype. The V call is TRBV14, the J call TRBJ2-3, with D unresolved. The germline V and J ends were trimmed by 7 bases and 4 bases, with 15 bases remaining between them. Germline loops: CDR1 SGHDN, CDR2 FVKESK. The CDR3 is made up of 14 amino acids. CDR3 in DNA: TGTGCCAGCACCCCATCGCTCGCCTCAGATACGCAGTATTTT. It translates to CASTPSLASDTQYF.

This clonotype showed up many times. CDR3 nucleotide sequence: TGCGCCAGCAGCCAAGAGAGGGGGATGGGGTACGAGCAGTACTTC. It encodes CASSQERGMGYEQYF. This chain uses TRBV4-3 with TRBJ2-7; TRBD1 might be the D (6 bases). Germline V gene sequence: CDR1 LGHNA, CDR2 YSLEER. This CDR3 is 15 amino acids long. V lost 0 bases and J lost 4, with 13 bases in between.

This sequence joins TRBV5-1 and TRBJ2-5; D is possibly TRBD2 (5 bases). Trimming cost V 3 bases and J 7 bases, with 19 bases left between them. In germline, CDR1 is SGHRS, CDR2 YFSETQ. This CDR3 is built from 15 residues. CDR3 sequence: CASSSPLAPPTTQYF. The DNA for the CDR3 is TGCGCCAGCAGCTCACCTCTAGCTCCCCCGACGACCCAGTACTTC.

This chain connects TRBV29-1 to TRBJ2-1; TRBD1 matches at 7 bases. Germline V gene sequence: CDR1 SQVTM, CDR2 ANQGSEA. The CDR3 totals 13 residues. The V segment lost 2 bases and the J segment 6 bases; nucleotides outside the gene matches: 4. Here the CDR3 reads CSVERGRVNEQFF. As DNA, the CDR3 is TGCAGCGTTGAAAGGGGGCGAGTCAATGAGCAGTTCTTC.

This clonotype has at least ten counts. The CDR3 here is CASSPDTSGPNTGELFF. The CDR3 DNA reads as TGTGCCAGCAGCCCGGACACTAGCGGGCCGAACACCGGGGAGCTGTTTTTT. The chain carries TRBV5-6 and TRBJ2-2; TRBD2 aligns across 9 bases. The CDR3 consists of 17 residues. With V trimmed by 4 bases and J by 0 bases, 7 bases remained unmatched. Germline lookup yields CDR1 SGHDT and CDR2 YYEEEE.

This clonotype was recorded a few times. CDR3 sequence: CASSFSQRGPPDTQYF. As DNA, the CDR3 is TGTGCCAGCAGTTTCAGCCAGCGGGGGCCCCCAGATACGCAGTATTTT. The rearrangement links TRBV27 to TRBJ2-3; the match to TRBD2 covers 8 bases. V gave up 3 bases and J gave up 4 bases; unmatched junction bases: 9. In germline, CDR1 is MNHEY, CDR2 SMNVEV (reference sequence). The CDR3 consists of 16 residues.

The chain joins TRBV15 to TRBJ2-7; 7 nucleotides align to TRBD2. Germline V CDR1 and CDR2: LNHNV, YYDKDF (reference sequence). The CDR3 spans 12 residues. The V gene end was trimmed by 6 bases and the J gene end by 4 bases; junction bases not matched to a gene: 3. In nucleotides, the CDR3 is TGTGCCACCAGGGACGGGGGGTACGAGCAGTACTTC. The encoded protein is CATRDGGYEQYF.

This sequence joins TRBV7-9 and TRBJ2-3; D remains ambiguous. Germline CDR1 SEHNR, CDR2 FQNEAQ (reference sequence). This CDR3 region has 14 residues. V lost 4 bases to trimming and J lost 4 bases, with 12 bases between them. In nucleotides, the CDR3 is TGTGCCAGCAGCTCCTCCCTCCTGCCAGATACGCAGTATTTT. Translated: CASSSSLLPDTQYF. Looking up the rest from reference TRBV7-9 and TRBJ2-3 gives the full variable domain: DTGVSQNPRHKITKRGQNVTFRCDPISEHNRLYWYRQTLGQGPEFLTYFQNEAQLEKSRLLSDRFSAERPKGSFSTLEIQRTEQGDSAMYLCASSSSLLPDTQYFGPGTRLTVL.

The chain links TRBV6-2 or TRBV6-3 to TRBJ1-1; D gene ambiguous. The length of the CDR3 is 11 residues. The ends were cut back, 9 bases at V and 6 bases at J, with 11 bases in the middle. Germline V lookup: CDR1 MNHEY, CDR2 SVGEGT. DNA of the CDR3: TGTGCCAGTGCCCCCAGCCCTGAAGCTTTCTTT. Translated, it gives CASAPSPEAFF.

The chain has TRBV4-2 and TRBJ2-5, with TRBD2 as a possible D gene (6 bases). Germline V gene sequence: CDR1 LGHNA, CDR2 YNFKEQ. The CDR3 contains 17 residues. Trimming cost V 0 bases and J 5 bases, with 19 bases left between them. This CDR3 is CASSQDSGGAVDETQYF. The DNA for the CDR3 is TGTGCCAGCAGCCAAGATTCCGGCGGGGCGGTGGATGAGACCCAGTACTTC.

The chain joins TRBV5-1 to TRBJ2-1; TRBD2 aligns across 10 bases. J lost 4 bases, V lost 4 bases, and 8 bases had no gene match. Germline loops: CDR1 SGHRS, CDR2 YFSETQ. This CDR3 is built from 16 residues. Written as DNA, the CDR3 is TGCGCCAGCAGCCACGGGAGCGGGGGGGGTTACAATGAGCAGTTCTTC. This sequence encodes CASSHGSGGGYNEQFF.

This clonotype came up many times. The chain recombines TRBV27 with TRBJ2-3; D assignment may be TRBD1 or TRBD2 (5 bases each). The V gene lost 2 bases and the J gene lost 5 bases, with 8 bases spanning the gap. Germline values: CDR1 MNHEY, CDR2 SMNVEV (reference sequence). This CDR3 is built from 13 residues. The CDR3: CASSLGGQDTQYF. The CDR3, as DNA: TGTGCCAGCAGTTTAGGGGGTCAAGATACGCAGTATTTT.

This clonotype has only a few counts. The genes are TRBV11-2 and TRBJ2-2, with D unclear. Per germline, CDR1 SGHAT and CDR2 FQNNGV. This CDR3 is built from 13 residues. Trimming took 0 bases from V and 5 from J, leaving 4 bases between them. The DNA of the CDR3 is TGTGCCAGCAGCTTAGACCCTACCGGGGAGCTGTTTTTT. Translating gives CASSLDPTGELFF. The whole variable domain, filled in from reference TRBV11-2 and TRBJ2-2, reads EAGVAQSPRYKIIEKRQSVAFWCNPISGHATLYWYQQILGQGPKLLIQFQNNGVVDDSQLPKDRFSAERLKGVDSTLKIQPAKLEDSAVYLCASSLDPTGELFFGEGSRLTVL.

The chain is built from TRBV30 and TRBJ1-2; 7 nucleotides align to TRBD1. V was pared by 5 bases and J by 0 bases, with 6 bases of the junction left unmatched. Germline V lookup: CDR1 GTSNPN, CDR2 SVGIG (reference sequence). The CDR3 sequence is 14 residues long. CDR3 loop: CAWGTGTANYGYTF. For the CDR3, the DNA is TGTGCCTGGGGGACCGGGACAGCTAACTATGGCTACACCTTC.

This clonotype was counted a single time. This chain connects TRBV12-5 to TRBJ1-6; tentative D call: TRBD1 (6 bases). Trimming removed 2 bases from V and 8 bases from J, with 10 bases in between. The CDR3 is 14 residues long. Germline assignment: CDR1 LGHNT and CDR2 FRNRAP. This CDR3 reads CASGLTGWDSPLHF. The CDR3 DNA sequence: TGTGCTAGTGGTTTGACAGGGTGGGATTCACCCCTCCACTTT. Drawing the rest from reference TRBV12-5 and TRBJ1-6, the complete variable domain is DARVTQTPRHKVTEMGQEVTMRCQPILGHNTVFWYRQTMMQGLELLAYFRNRAPLDDSGMPKDRFSAEMPDATLATLKIQPSEPRDSAVYFCASGLTGWDSPLHFGNGTRLTVT.

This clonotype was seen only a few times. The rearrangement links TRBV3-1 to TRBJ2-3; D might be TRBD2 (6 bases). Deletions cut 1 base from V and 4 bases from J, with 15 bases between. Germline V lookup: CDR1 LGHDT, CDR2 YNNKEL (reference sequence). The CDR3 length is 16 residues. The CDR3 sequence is CASSQASEVRADTQYF. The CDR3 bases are TGTGCCAGCAGCCAAGCTAGCGAGGTGAGGGCAGATACGCAGTATTTT.

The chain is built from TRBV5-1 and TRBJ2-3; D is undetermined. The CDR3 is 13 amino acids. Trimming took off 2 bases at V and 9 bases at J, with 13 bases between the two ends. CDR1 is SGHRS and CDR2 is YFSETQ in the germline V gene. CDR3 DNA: TGCGCCAGCAGCTTCGGGCCTGGTGACACGCAGTATTTT. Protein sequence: CASSFGPGDTQYF.

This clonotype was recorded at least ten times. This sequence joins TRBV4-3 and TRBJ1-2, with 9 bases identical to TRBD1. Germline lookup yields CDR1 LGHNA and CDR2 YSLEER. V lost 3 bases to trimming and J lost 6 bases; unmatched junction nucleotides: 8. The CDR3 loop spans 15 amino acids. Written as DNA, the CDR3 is TGCGCCAGCAGCCATACGGACAGGGGACGCAATGGCTACACCTTC. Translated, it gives CASSHTDRGRNGYTF.